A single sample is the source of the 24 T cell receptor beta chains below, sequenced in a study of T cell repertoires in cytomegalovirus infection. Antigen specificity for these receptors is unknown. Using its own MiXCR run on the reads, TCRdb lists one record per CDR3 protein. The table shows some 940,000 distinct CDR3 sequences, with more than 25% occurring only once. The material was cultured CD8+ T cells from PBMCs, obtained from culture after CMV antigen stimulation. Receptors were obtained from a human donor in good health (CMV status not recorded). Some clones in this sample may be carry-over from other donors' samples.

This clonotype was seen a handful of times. The CDR3 here is CASSGQNDQETQYF. The CDR3 DNA reads as TGTGCCAGCAGTGGACAGAATGACCAAGAGACCCAGTACTTC. J is TRBJ2-5 and V is TRBV2, with D possibly TRBD1 on 5 matching bases. CDR1 is SNHLY, CDR2 FYNNEI, per germline. The CDR3 contains 14 residues. The ends were cut back, 4 bases at V and 0 bases at J, with 9 bases in the middle.

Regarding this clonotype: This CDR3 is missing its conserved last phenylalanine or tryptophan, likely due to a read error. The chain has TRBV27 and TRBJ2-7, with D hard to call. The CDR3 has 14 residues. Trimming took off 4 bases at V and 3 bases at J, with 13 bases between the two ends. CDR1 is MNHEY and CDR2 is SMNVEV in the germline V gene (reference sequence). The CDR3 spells CASSYSAGHYEQYA. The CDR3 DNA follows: TGTGCCAGCAGTTACAGCGCAGGCCACTACGAGCAGTACGCC.

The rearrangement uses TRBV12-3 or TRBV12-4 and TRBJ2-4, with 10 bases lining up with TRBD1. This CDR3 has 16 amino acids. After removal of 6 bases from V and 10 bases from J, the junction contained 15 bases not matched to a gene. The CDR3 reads CASRTGTGEGPWIQYF. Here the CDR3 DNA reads TGTGCCAGCAGAACTGGGACAGGGGAAGGTCCATGGATTCAGTACTTC.

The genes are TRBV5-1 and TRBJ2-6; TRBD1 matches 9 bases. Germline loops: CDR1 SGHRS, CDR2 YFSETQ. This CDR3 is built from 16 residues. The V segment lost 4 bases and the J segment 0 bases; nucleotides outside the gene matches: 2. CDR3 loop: CASSDRGFSGANVLTF. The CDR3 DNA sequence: TGCGCCAGCAGCGACAGGGGGTTCTCTGGGGCCAACGTCCTGACTTTC.

CDR3: CASSLVYGSADTQYF. In DNA, the CDR3 is TGTGCCAGCAGCTTGGTCTATGGGAGCGCAGATACGCAGTATTTT. This chain uses TRBV5-4 with TRBJ2-3; weak D call: TRBD2 (5 bases). With 0 bases removed from V and 4 bases from J, the gap between germline ends came to 12 bases. This CDR3 is built from 15 residues. CDR1 is SGHNT, CDR2 YYREEE, per germline (reference sequence). The full variable domain, rest sourced from reference TRBV5-4 and TRBJ2-3, is ETGVTQSPTHLIKTRGQQVTLRCSSQSGHNTVSWYQQALGQGPQFIFQYYREEENGRGNFPPRFSGLQFPNYSSELNVNALELDDSALYLCASSLVYGSADTQYFGPGTRLTVL.

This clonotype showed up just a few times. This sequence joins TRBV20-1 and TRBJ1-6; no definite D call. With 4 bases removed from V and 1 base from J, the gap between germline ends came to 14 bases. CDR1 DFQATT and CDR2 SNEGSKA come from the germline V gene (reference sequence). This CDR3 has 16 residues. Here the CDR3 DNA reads TGCAGTGCTAAGGACGTTACGCGTTCCTATAATTCACCCCTCCACTTT. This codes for CSAKDVTRSYNSPLHF.

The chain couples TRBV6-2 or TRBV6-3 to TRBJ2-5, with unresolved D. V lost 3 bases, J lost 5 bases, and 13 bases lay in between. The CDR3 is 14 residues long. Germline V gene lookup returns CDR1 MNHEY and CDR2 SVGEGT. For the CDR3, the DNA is TGTGCCAGCAGTTATTGGACGGCTGGGGAGACCCAGTACTTC. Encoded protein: CASSYWTAGETQYF.

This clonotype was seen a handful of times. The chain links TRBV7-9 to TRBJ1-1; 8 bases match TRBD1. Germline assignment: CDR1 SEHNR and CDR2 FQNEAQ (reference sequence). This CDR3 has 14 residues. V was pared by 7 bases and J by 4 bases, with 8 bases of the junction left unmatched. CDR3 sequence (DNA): TGTGCCAGCATACCGGACAGGGCGGGCACTGAAGCTTTCTTT. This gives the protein CASIPDRAGTEAFF.

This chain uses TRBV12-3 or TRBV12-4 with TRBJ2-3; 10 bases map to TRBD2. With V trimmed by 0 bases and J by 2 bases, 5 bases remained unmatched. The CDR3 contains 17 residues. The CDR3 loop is CASSLALAGALTDTQYF. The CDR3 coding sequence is TGTGCCAGCAGTTTAGCGCTAGCGGGGGCCCTCACAGATACGCAGTATTTT.

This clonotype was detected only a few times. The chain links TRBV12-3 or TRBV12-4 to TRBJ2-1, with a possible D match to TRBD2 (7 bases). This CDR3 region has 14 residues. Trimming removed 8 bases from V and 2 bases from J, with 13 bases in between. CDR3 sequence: CASAEGGPYNEQFF. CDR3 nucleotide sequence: TGTGCCAGCGCCGAGGGGGGGCCCTACAATGAGCAGTTCTTC.

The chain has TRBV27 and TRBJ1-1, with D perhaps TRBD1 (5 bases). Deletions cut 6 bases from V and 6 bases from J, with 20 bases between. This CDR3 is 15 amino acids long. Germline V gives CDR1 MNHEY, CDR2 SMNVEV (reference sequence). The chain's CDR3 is CASRPITSGRAEAFF. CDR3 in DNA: TGTGCCAGCAGACCTATTACGTCAGGGAGGGCTGAAGCTTTCTTT.

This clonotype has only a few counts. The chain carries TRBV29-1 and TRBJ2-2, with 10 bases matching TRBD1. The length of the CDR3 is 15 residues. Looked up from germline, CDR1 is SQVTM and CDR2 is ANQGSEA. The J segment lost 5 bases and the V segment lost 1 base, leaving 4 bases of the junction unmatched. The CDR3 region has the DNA TGCAGCGTTGAAGCCGGGACAGGGGATACCGGGGAGCTGTTTTTT. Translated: CSVEAGTGDTGELFF.

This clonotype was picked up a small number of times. The CDR3 spells CASSWTGTSATDTQYF. In DNA, the CDR3 is TGTGCCAGCAGCTGGACCGGGACATCGGCTACAGATACGCAGTATTTT. The genes are TRBV7-9 and TRBJ2-3, with a tentative D call TRBD1 (6 bases). The CDR3 consists of 16 residues. V gave up 4 bases and J gave up 3 bases, with 17 bases separating them. Germline V gene lookup returns CDR1 SEHNR and CDR2 FQNEAQ (reference sequence).

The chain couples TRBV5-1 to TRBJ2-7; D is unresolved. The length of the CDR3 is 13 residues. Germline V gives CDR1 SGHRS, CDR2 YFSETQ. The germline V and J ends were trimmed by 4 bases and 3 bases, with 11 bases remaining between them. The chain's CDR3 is CASSQSLFYEQYF. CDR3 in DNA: TGCGCCAGCAGCCAGTCTCTGTTCTACGAGCAGTACTTC.

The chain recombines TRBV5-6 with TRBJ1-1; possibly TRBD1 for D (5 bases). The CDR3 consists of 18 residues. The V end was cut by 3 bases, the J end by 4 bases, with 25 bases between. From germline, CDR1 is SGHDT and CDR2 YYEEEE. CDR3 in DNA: TGTGCCAGCAGCTGGGGGAACACCCACACACCGGGGGGCACTGAAGCTTTCTTT. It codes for CASSWGNTHTPGGTEAFF. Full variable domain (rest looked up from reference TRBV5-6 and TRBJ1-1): DAGVTQSPTHLIKTRGQQVTLRCSPKSGHDTVSWYQQALGQGPQFIFQYYEEEERQRGNFPDRFSGHQFPNYSSELNVNALLLGDSALYLCASSWGNTHTPGGTEAFFGQGTRLTVV.

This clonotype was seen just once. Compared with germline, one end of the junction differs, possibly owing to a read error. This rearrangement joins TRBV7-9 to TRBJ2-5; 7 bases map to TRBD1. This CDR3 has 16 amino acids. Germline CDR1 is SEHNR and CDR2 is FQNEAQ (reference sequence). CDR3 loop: CVSSPLQGSSQETQYF. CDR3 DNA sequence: TGTGTCAGCAGCCCCTTACAGGGGAGTAGCCAAGAGACCCAGTACTTC.

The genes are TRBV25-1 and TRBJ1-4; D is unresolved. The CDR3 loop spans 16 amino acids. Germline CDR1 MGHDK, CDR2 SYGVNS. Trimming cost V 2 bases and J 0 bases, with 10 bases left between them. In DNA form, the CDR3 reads TGTGCCAGCAGTGAACGTGGGTTGACAACTAATGAAAAACTGTTTTTT. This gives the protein CASSERGLTTNEKLFF.

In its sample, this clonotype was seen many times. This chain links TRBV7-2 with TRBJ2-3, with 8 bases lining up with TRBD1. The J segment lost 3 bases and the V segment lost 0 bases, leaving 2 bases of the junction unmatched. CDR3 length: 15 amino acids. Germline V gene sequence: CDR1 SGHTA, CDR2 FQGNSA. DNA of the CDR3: TGTGCCAGCAGCTTAGCCGGACAGGGAACAGATACGCAGTATTTT. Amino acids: CASSLAGQGTDTQYF. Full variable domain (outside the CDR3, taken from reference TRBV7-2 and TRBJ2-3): GAGVSQSPSNKVTEKGKDVELRCDPISGHTALYWYRQSLGQGLEFLIYFQGNSAPDKSGLPSDRFSAERTGGSVSTLTIQRTQQEDSAVYLCASSLAGQGTDTQYFGPGTRLTVL.

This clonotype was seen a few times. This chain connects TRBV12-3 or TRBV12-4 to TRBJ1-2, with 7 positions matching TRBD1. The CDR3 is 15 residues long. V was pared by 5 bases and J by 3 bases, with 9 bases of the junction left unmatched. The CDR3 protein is CASSTFQGDDYGYTF. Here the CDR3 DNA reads TGTGCCAGCAGTACCTTTCAGGGGGACGACTATGGCTACACCTTC.

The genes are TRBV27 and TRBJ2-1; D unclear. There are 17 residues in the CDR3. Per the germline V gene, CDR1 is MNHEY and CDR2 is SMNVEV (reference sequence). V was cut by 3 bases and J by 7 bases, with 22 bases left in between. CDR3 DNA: TGTGCCAGCAGTTTCGTTCGGACGGCGGTTTCTGGGAATGAGCAGTTCTTC. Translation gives CASSFVRTAVSGNEQFF.

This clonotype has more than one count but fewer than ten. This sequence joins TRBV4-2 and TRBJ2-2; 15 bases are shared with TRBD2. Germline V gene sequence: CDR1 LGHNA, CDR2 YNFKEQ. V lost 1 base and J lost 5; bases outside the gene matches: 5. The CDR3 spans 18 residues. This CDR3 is CASSQGGLAGGTTGELFF. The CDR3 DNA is TGTGCCAGCAGCCAAGGGGGACTAGCGGGGGGTACAACCGGGGAGCTGTTTTTT.

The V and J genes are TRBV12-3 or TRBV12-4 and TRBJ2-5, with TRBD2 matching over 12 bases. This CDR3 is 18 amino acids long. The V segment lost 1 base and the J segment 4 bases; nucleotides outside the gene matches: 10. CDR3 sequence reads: CASSLGTSGEGGVETQYF. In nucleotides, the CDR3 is TGTGCCAGCAGTTTAGGGACTAGCGGGGAGGGGGGCGTAGAGACCCAGTACTTC.

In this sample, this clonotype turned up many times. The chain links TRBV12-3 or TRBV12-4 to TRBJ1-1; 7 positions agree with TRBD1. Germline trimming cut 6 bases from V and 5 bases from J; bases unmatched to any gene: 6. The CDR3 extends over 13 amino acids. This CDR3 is CASRDRLGTEAFF. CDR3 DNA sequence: TGTGCCAGCAGGGACAGGCTGGGGACTGAAGCTTTCTTT.

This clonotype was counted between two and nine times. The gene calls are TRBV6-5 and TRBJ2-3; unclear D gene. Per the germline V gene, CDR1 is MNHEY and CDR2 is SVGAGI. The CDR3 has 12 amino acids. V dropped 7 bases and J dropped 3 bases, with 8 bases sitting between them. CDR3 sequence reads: CASTAETDTQYF. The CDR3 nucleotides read TGTGCCAGCACCGCAGAAACAGATACGCAGTATTTT.